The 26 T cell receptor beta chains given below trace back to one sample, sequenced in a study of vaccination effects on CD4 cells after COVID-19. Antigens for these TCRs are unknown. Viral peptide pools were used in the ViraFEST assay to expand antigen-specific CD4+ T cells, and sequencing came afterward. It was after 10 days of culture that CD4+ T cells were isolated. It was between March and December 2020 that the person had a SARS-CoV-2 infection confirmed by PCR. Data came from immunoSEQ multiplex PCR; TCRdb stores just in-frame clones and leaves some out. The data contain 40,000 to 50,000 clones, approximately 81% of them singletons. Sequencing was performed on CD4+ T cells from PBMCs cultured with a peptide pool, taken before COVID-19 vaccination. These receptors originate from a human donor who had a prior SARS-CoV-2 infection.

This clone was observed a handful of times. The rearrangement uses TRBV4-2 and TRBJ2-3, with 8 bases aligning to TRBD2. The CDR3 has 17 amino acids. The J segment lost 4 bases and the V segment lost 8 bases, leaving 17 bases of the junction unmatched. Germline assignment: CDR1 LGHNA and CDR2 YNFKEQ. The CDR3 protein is CASSRGTGTSLADTQYF. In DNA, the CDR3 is TGTGCCAGCTCTCGCGGGACCGGGACTAGTCTGGCAGATACGCAGTATTTT.

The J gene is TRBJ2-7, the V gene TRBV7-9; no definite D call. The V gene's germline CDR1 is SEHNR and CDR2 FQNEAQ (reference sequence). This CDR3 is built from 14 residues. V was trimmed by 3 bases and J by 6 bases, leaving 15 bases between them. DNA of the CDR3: TGTGCCAGCAGCTTGTACAGTCATTTTGCCGAGCAGTACTTC. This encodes CASSLYSHFAEQYF. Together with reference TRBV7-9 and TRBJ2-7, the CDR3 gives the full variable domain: DTGVSQNPRHKITKRGQNVTFRCDPISEHNRLYWYRQTLGQGPEFLTYFQNEAQLEKSRLLSDRFSAERPKGSFSTLEIQRTEQGDSAMYLCASSLYSHFAEQYFGPGTRLTVT.

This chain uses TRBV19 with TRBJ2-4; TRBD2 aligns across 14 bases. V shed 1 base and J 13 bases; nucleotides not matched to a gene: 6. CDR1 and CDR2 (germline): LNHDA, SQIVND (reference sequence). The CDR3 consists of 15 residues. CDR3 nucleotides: TGTGCCAGTAGTATAGGACTAGCGGGGGGGTTGGACCAGTACTTC. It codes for CASSIGLAGGLDQYF.

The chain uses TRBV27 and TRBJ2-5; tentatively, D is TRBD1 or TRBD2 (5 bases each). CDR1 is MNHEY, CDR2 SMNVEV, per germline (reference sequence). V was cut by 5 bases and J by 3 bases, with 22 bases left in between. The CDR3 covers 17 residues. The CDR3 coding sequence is TGTGCCAGCAGTCCCCGGGACGGATTGGGGATCAAAGAGACCCAGTACTTC. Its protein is CASSPRDGLGIKETQYF.

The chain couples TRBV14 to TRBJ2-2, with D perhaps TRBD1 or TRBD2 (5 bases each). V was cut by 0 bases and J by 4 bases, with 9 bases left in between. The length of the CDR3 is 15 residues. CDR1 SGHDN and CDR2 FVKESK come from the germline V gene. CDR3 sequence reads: CASSQEGVITGELFF. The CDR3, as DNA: TGTGCCAGCAGCCAAGAGGGGGTGATCACCGGGGAGCTGTTTTTT.

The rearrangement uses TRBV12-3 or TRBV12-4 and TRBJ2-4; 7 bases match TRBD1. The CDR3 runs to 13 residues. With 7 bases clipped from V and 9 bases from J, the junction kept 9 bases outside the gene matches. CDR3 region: CASTTGVGGIQYF. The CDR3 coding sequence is TGTGCCAGCACAACAGGGGTTGGAGGCATTCAGTACTTC.

The CDR3 region is CASSLGTGDTDTQYF. The CDR3 nucleotides are TGTGCCAGCAGCCTGGGGACAGGGGACACAGATACGCAGTATTTT. This rearrangement joins TRBV4-2 to TRBJ2-3, with TRBD1 matching 10 bases. There are 15 residues in the CDR3. Germline loops: CDR1 LGHNA, CDR2 YNFKEQ. J was trimmed by 2 bases and V by 4 bases; bases with no gene match: 3.

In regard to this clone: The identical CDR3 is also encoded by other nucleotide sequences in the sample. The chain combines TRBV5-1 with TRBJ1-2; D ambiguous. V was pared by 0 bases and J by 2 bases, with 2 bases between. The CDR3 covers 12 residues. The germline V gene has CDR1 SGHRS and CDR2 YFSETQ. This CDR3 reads CASSLGNYGYTF. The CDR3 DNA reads TGCGCCAGCAGCTTGGGGAACTATGGCTACACCTTC.

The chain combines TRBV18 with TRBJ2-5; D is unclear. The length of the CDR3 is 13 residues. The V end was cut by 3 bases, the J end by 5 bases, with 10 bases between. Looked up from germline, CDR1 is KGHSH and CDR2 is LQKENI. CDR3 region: CASSPAGRETQYF. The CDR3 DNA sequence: TGTGCCAGCTCACCGGCCGGCCGGGAGACCCAGTACTTC.

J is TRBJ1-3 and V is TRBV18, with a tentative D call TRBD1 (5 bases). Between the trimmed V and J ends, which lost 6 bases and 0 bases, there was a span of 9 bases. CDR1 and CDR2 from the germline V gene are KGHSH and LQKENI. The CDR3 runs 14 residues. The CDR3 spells CASSPGHSGNTIYF. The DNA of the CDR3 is TGTGCCAGCTCCCCAGGACACTCTGGAAACACCATATATTTT.

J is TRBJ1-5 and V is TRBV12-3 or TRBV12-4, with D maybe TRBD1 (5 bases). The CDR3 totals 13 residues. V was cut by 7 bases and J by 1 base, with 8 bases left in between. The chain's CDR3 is CASTRDSNQPQHF. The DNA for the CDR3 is TGTGCCAGCACCCGGGACAGCAATCAGCCCCAGCATTTT.

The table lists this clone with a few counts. This CDR3 reads CASSRTSPGELFF. In DNA form, the CDR3 reads TGTGCCAGCAGCCGGACTAGCCCCGGGGAGCTGTTTTTT. V is TRBV5-6 and J is TRBJ2-2; 8 nucleotides align to TRBD2. V gave up 4 bases and J gave up 6 bases; unmatched junction bases: 2. Per the germline V gene, CDR1 is SGHDT and CDR2 is YYEEEE. The CDR3 has 13 amino acids.

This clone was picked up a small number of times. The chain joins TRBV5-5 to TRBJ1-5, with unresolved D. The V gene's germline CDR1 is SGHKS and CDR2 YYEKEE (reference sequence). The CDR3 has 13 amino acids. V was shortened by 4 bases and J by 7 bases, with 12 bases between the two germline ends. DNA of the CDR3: TGTGCCAGCAGCGCAGAGAGGTGGCAGCCCCAGCATTTT. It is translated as CASSAERWQPQHF.

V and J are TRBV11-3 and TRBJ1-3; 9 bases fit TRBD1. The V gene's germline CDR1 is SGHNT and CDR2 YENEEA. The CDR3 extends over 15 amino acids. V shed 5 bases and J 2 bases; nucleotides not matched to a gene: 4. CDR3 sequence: CASSPRDRAGNTIYF. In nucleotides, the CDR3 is TGTGCCAGCAGCCCGAGGGACAGGGCTGGAAACACCATATATTTT.

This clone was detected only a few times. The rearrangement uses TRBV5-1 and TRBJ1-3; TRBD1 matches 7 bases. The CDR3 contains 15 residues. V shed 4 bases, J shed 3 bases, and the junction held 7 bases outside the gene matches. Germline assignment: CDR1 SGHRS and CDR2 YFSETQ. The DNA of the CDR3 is TGCGCCAGCAGCCGCGGGGGGACAGATGGAAACACCATATATTTT. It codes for CASSRGGTDGNTIYF.

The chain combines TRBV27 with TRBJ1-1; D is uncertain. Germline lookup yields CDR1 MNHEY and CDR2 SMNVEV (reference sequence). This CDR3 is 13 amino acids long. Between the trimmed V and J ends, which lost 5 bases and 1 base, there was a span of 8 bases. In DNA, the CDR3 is TGTGCCAGCAGTCTGGTTCAGAACACTGAAGCTTTCTTT. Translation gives CASSLVQNTEAFF.

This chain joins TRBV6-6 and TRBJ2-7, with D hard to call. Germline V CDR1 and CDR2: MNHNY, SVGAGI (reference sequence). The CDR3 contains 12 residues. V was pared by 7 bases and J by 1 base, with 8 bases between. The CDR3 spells CASTTNSYEQYF. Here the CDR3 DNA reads TGTGCCAGCACGACAAATTCCTACGAGCAGTACTTC.

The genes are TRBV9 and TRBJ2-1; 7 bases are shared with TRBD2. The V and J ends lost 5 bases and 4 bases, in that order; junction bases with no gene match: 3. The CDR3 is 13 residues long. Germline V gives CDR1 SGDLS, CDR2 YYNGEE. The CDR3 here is CASSGREYNEQFF. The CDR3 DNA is TGTGCCAGCAGTGGGCGGGAGTACAATGAGCAGTTCTTC.

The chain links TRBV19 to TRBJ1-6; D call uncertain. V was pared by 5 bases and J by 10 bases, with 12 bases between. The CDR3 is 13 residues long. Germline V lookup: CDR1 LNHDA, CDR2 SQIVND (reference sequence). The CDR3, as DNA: TGTGCCAGTAGTCCCAATGGTCAATCACCCCTCCACTTT. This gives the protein CASSPNGQSPLHF.

The CDR3 is CASSQDARRTQYF. The CDR3 bases are TGTGCCAGCAGCCAAGATGCACGGAGAACGCAGTATTTT. The J gene is TRBJ2-3, the V gene TRBV3-1 (or the pseudogene TRBV3-2); unclear D gene. Germline-derived CDR1 and CDR2 are LGHDT and YNNKEL (reference sequence). There are 13 residues in the CDR3. Trimming removed 0 bases at V and 9 bases at J, with 10 bases between.

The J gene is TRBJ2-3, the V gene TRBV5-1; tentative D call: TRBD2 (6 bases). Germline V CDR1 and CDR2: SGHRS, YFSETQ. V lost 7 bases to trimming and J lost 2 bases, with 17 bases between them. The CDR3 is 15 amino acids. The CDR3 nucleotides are TGCGCCAGCGGGGCCGGAGGGCCTTACACAGATACGCAGTATTTT. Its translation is CASGAGGPYTDTQYF.

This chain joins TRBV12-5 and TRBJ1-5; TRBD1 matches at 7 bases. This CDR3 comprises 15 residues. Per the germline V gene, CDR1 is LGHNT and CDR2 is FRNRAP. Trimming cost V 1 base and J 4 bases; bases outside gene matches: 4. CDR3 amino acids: CASGLGGRGNQPQHF. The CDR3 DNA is TGTGCTAGTGGTTTGGGGGGCAGGGGGAATCAGCCCCAGCATTTT.

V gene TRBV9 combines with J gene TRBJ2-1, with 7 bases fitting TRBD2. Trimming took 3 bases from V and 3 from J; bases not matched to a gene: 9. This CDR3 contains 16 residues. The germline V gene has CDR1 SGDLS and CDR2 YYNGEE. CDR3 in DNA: TGTGCCAGCAGCGCAGGGAGTAGCGGGCTCTACAATGAGCAGTTCTTC. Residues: CASSAGSSGLYNEQFF.

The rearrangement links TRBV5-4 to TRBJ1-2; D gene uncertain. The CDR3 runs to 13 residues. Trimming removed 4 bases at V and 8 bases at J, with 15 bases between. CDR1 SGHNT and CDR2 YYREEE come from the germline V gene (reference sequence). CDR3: CASSPLDLGGYTF. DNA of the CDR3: TGTGCCAGCAGCCCGTTGGACTTGGGGGGCTACACCTTC.

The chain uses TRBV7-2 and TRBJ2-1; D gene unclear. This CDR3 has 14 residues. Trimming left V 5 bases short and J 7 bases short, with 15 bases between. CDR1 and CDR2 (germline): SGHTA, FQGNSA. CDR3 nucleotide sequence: TGTGCCAGCAGCGCCAAGGTAGGGTTTAATGAGCAGTTCTTC. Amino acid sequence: CASSAKVGFNEQFF.

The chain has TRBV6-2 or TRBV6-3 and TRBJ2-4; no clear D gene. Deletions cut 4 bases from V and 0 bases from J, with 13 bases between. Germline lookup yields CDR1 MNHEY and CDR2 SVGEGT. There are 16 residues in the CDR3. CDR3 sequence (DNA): TGTGCCAGCAGTTCCCATTCGTCTCAAGCCAAAAACATTCAGTACTTC. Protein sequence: CASSSHSSQAKNIQYF.